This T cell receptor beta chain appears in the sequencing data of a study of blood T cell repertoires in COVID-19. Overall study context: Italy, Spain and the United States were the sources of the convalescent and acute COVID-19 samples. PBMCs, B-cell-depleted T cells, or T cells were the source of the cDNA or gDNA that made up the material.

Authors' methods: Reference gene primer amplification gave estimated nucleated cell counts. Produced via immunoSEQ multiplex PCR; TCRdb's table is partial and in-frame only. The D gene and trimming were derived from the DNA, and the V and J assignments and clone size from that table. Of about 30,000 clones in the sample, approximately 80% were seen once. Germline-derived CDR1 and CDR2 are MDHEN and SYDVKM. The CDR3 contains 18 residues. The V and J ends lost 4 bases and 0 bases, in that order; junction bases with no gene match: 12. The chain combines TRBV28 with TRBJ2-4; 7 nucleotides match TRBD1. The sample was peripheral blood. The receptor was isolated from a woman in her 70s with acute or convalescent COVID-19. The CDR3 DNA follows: TGTGCCAGCAGTTCCCCCCCCGGGACAGAATTAGCCAAAAACATTCAGTACTTC. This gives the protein CASSSPPGTELAKNIQYF.